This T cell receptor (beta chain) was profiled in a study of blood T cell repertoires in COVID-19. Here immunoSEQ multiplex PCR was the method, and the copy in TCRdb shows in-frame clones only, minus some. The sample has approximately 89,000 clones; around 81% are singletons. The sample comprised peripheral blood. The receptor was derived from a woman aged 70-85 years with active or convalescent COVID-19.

Here the CDR3 DNA reads TGTGCCAGTAGTATATCTGGCCCCGCCTCTGAAGCTTTCTTT. Protein sequence: CASSISGPASEAFF. This chain uses TRBV19 with TRBJ1-1; no definite D call. Looked up from germline, CDR1 is LNHDA and CDR2 is SQIVND (reference sequence). The CDR3 is 14 amino acids. The V end was cut by 2 bases, the J end by 6 bases, with 13 bases between.